This T cell receptor beta chain originates from a study of PD-L1 blockade in urothelial cancer. Only in-frame clones appear in the TCRdb table, and some are missing; sequencing was by immunoSEQ multiplex PCR. The sample has approximately 94,000 clones; over 75% are singletons. Time point noted: pretreatment peripheral blood. Per germline, CDR1 SGHRS and CDR2 YFSETQ. The trim removed 4 bases at V and 6 bases at J, leaving 7 bases unmatched. The CDR3 is 14 amino acids. This clonotype originated in a man in his fifties or sixties with urothelial cancer. The chain recombines TRBV5-1 with TRBJ1-1; 9 nucleotides match TRBD1. Sequences were derived from PBMCs, sampled around atezolizumab (anti-PD-L1) treatment. The CDR3 sequence: CASSPGQGGAEAFF. DNA of the CDR3: TGCGCCAGCAGCCCGGGACAGGGTGGCGCTGAAGCTTTCTTT.